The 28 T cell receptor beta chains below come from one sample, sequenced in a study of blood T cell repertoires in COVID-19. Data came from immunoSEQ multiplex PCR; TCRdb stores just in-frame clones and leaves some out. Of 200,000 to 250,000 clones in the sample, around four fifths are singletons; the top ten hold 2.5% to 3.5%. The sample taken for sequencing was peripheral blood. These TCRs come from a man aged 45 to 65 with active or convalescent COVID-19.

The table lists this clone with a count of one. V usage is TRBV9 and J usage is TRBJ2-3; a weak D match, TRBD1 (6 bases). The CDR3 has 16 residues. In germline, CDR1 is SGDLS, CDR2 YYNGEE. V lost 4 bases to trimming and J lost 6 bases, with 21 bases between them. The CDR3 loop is CASSSAGENLEDTQYF. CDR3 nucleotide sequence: TGTGCCAGCAGCTCCGCAGGGGAAAACCTCGAGGATACGCAGTATTTT.

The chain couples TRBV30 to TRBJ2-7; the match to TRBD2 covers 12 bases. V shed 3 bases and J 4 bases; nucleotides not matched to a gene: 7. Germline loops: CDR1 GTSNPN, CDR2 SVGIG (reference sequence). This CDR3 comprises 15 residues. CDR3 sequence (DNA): TGTGCCTGGAGCCCCCTCGGACTAGCGGGATACGAGCAGTACTTC. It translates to CAWSPLGLAGYEQYF.

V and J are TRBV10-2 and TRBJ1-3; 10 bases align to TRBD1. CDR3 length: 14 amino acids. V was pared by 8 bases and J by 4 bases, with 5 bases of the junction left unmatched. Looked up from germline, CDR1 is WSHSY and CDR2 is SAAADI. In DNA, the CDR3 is TGCGCCAGCGGGGGACAGGGGATCGGAAACACCATATATTTT. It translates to CASGGQGIGNTIYF.

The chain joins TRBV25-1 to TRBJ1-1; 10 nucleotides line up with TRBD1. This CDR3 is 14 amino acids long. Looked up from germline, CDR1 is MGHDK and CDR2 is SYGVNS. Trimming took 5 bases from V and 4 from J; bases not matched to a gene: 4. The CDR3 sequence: CASSQTGGSTEAFF. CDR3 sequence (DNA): TGTGCCAGCAGTCAGACAGGGGGCTCCACTGAAGCTTTCTTT.

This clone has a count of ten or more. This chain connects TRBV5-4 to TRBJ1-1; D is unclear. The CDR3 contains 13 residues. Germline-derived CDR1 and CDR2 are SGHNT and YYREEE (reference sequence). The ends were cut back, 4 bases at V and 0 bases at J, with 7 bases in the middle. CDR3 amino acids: CASSEELNTEAFF. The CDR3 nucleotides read TGTGCCAGCAGCGAGGAGCTGAACACTGAAGCTTTCTTT. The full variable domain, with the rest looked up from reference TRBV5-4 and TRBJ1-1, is ETGVTQSPTHLIKTRGQQVTLRCSSQSGHNTVSWYQQALGQGPQFIFQYYREEENGRGNFPPRFSGLQFPNYSSELNVNALELDDSALYLCASSEELNTEAFFGQGTRLTVV.

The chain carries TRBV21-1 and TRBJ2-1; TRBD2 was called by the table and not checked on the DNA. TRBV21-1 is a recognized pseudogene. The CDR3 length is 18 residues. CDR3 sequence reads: CASSKEVMVGLACNEQFF. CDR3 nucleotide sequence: TGTGCCAGCAGCAAAGAGGTGATGGTGGGACTAGCGTGCAATGAGCAGTTCTTC.

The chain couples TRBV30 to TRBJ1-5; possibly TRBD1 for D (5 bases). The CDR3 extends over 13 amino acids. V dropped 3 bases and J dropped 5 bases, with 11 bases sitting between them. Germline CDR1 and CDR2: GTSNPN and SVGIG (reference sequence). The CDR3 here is CAWSGGRHQPQHF. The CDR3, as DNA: TGTGCCTGGAGCGGGGGAAGGCATCAGCCCCAGCATTTT.

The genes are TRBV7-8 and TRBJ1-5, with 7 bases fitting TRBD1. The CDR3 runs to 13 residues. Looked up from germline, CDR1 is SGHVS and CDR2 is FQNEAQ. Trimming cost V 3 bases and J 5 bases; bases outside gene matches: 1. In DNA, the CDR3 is TGTGCCAGCAGCTTCGACAGGGATCAGCCCCAGCATTTT. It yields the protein CASSFDRDQPQHF.

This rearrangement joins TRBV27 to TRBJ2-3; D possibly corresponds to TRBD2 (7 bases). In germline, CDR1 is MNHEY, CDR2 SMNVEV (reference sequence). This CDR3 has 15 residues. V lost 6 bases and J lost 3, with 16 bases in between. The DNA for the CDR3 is TGTGCCAGCAGCTTGGGGGGGCTAGGGACAGATACGCAGTATTTT. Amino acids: CASSLGGLGTDTQYF.

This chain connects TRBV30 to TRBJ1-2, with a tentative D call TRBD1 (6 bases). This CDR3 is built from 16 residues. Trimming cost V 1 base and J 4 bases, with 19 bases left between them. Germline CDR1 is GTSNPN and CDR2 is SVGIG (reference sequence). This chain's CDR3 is CAWSGGLQALLYGYTF. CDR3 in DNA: TGTGCCTGGAGTGGGGGGCTCCAAGCCCTCCTCTATGGCTACACCTTC.

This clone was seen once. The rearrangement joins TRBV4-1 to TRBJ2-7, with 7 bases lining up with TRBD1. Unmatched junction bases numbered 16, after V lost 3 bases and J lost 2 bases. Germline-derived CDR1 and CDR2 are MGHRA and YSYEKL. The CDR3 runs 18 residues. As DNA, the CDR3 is TGCGCCAGCAGCCAGGGTCTCCGACAGGGAAAAAGGGCCTACGAGCAGTACTTC. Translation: CASSQGLRQGKRAYEQYF.

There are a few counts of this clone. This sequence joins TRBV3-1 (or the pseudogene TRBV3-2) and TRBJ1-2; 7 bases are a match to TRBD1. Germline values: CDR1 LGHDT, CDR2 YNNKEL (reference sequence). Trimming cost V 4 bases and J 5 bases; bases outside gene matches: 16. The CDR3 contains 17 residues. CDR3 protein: CASSPSQGQTGRYGYTF. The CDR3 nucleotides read TGTGCCAGCAGCCCCTCCCAGGGACAGACGGGGAGATATGGCTACACCTTC.

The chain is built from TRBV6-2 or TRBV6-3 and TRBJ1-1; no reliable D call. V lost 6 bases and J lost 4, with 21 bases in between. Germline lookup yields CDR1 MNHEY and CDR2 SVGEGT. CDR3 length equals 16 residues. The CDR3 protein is CASSPPSAGSRTEAFF. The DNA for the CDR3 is TGTGCCAGCAGCCCCCCATCGGCAGGATCCCGCACTGAAGCTTTCTTT.

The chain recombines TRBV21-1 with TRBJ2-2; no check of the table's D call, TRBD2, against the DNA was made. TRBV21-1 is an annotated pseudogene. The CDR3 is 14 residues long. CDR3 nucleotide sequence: TGTGCCAGCAGTAGCGGGGCGAACACCGGGGAGCTGTTTTTT. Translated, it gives CASSSGANTGELFF.

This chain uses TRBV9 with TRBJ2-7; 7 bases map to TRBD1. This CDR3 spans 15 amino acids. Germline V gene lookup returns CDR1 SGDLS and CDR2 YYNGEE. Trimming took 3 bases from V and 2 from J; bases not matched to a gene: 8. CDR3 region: CASSALEGQTYEQYF. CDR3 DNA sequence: TGTGCCAGCAGCGCGCTAGAGGGACAGACCTACGAGCAGTACTTC.

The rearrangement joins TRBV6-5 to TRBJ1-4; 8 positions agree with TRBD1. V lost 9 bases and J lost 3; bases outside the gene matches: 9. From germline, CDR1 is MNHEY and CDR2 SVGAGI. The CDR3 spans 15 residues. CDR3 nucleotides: TGTGCCAGTAGAGCGGGGACAGGCTCTAATGAAAAACTGTTTTTT. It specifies CASRAGTGSNEKLFF.

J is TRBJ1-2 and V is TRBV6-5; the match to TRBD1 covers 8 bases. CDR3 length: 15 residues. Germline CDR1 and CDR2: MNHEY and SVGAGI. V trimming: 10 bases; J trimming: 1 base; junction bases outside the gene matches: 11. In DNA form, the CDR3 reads TGTGCCACCGCCCTCGGGGACAGGCTTAACTATGGCTACACCTTC. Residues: CATALGDRLNYGYTF.

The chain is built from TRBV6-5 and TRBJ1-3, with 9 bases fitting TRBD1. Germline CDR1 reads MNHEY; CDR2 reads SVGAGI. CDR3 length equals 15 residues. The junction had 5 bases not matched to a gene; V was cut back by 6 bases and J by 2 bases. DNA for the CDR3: TGTGCCAGCAGATATAACAGGGGGCCTGGAAACACCATATATTTT. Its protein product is CASRYNRGPGNTIYF.

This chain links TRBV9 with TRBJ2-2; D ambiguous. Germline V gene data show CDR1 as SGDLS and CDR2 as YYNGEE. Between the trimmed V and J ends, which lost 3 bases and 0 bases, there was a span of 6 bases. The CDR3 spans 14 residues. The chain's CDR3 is CASSGTANTGELFF. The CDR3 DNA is TGTGCCAGCAGCGGTACGGCGAACACCGGGGAGCTGTTTTTT. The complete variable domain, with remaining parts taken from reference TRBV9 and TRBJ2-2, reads DSGVTQTPKHLITATGQRVTLRCSPRSGDLSVYWYQQSLDQGLQFLIQYYNGEERAKGNILERFSAQQFPDLHSELNLSSLELGDSALYFCASSGTANTGELFFGEGSRLTVL.

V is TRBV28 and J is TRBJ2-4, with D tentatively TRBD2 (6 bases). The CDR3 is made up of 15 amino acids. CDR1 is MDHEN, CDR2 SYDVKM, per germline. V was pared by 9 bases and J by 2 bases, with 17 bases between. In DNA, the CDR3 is TGTGCCAGTTCAAAACCGGGGGTTTCCAAAAACATTCAGTACTTC. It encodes CASSKPGVSKNIQYF.

As DNA, the CDR3 is TGTGCCAGCAGGCCAATACAGGGTAAAAGCAATCAGCCCCAGCATTTT. As protein: CASRPIQGKSNQPQHF. The rearrangement links TRBV28 to TRBJ1-5, with D tentatively TRBD1 (6 bases). The V and J ends lost 6 bases and 1 base respectively, with 16 bases between them. CDR1 MDHEN and CDR2 SYDVKM come from the germline V gene. CDR3 size: 16 residues.

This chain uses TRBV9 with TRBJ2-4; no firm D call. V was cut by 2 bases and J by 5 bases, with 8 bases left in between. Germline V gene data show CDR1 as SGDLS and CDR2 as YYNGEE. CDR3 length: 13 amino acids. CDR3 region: CASSVSGENIQYF. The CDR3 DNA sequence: TGTGCCAGCAGCGTCTCCGGAGAAAACATTCAGTACTTC. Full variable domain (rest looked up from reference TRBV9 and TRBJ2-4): DSGVTQTPKHLITATGQRVTLRCSPRSGDLSVYWYQQSLDQGLQFLIQYYNGEERAKGNILERFSAQQFPDLHSELNLSSLELGDSALYFCASSVSGENIQYFGAGTRLSVL.

Written as DNA, the CDR3 is TGTGCCAGCAGCCCCACTAGCGGGATTGGTAATGAGCAGTTCTTC. It is translated as CASSPTSGIGNEQFF. V and J are TRBV7-8 and TRBJ2-1, with 10 bases identical to TRBD2. The germline CDR1 and CDR2 sequences are SGHVS and FQNEAQ. The ends lost 5 bases at V and 7 bases at J; junction bases unmatched: 8. CDR3 length equals 15 residues.

This CDR3 reads CASSYSSIGGARNTEAFF. The CDR3 nucleotides read TGTGCCAGCAGTTACTCGAGTATTGGGGGGGCCCGGAACACTGAAGCTTTCTTT. The chain joins TRBV6-2 or TRBV6-3 to TRBJ1-1; maybe TRBD1 (6 bases). Trimming took off 0 bases at V and 1 base at J, with 18 bases between the two ends. Germline lookup yields CDR1 MNHEY and CDR2 SVGEGT. The CDR3 sequence is 18 residues long.

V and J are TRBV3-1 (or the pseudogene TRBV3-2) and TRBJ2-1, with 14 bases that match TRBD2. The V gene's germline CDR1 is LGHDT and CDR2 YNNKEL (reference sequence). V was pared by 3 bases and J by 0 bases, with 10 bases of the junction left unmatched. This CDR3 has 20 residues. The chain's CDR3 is CASSHQPGLAGEGSYNEQFF. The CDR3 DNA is TGTGCCAGCAGCCACCAACCGGGACTAGCGGGAGAGGGCTCCTACAATGAGCAGTTCTTC.

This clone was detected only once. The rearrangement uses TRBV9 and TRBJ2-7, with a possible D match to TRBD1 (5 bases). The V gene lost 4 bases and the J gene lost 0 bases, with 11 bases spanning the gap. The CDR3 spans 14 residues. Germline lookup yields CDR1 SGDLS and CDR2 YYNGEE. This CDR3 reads CASSQTATSYEQYF. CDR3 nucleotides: TGTGCCAGCAGCCAGACAGCCACCTCCTACGAGCAGTACTTC.

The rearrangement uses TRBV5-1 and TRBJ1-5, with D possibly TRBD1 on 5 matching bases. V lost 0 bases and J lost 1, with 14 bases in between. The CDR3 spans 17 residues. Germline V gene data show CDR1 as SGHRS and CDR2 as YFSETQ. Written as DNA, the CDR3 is TGCGCCAGCAGCTTGGCGGAAGGGGTTTCGAGCAATCAGCCCCAGCATTTT. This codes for CASSLAEGVSSNQPQHF.

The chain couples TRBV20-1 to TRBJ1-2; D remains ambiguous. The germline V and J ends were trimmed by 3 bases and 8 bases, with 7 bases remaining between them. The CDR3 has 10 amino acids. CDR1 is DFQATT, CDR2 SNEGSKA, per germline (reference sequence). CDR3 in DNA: TGCAGTGCTAGGTCCGGGGGCTACACCTTC. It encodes CSARSGGYTF.